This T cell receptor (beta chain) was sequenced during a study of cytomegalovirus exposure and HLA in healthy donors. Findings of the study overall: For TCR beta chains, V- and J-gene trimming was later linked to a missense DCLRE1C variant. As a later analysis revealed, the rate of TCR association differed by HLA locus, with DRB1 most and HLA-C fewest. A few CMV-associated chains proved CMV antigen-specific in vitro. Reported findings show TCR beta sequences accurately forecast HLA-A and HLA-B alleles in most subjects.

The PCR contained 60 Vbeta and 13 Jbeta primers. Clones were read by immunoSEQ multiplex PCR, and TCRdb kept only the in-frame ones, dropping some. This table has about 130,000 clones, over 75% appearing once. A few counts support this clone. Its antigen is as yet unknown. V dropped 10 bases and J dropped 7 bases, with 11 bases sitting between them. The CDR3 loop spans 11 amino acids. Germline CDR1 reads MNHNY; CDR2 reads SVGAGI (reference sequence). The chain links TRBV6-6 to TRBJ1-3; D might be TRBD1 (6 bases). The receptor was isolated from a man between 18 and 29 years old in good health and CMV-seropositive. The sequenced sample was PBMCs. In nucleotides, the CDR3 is TGTGCCACAGGGACATTTAACACCATATATTTT. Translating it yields CATGTFNTIYF.